The 21 T cell receptor beta chains reported below all come from one sample, sequenced in a study of radiation and T cells in renal cell carcinoma. Stated time point: blood 4 weeks post-SBRT, at nephrectomy. Treatment in this sample: 15 Gy SBRT to primary tumor, nephrectomy 4 weeks later. Repertoires were generated with immunoSEQ multiplex PCR, while TCRdb's copy carries only in-frame clones and drops some. Of 80,000 or so clones in the sample, about nine tenths are singletons; the top ten hold approximately 6.2%. The sequences come from blood, collected from a patient whose treatment included radiotherapy and nephrectomy. The receptors here all came from a woman aged 65 to 85 with renal cell carcinoma.

The chain recombines TRBV5-4 with TRBJ1-4; D ambiguous. This CDR3 spans 14 amino acids. The V and J ends lost 5 bases and 8 bases respectively, with 16 bases between them. CDR1 SGHNT and CDR2 YYREEE come from the germline V gene (reference sequence). The CDR3 bases are TGTGCCAGCAGTCTTGACCTCGGCGGCGAAAAACTGTTTTTT. Translation gives CASSLDLGGEKLFF.

The chain employs TRBV5-4 and TRBJ2-5, with a weak D call TRBD1 (6 bases). V was shortened by 2 bases and J by 5 bases, with 10 bases between the two germline ends. This CDR3 is built from 13 residues. Germline assignment: CDR1 SGHNT and CDR2 YYREEE (reference sequence). The CDR3 DNA reads TGTGCCAGCAGCTTAGGACAGATGGAGACCCAGTACTTC. Protein sequence: CASSLGQMETQYF.

The rearrangement uses TRBV6-5 and TRBJ1-2; D not certain. V was cut by 7 bases and J by 0 bases, with 12 bases left in between. The CDR3 consists of 14 residues. Germline V CDR1 and CDR2: MNHEY, SVGAGI. The CDR3 here is CASTRGIANYGYTF. The CDR3 region has the DNA TGTGCCAGCACCAGAGGGATTGCTAACTATGGCTACACCTTC.

The J gene is TRBJ1-5, the V gene TRBV10-2, with 9 bases that match TRBD1. The CDR3 extends over 16 amino acids. With V trimmed by 6 bases and J by 2 bases, 8 bases remained unmatched. Germline V gives CDR1 WSHSY, CDR2 SAAADI. CDR3 in amino acids: CASRGRGDRGNQPQHF. CDR3 DNA sequence: TGCGCCAGCAGGGGGAGGGGGGACAGGGGCAATCAGCCCCAGCATTTT.

The V and J genes are TRBV6-1 and TRBJ2-7; D perhaps matches TRBD1 (6 bases). The CDR3 spans 13 residues. With 10 bases removed from V and 6 bases from J, the gap between germline ends came to 19 bases. CDR1 is MNHNS and CDR2 is SASEGT in the germline V gene. Here the CDR3 DNA reads TGTGCCACCACAGGGTTTTTTGTGGGCGAGCAGTACTTC. This codes for CATTGFFVGEQYF.

The chain's CDR3 is CASSQDQRQGTYGYTF. The CDR3, as DNA: TGTGCCAGCAGCCAAGATCAAAGGCAGGGTACCTATGGCTACACCTTC. The J gene is TRBJ1-2, the V gene TRBV4-2, with a possible D match to TRBD1 (5 bases). The CDR3 consists of 16 residues. The germline V gene has CDR1 LGHNA and CDR2 YNFKEQ. Between the trimmed V and J ends, which lost 0 bases and 4 bases, there was a span of 15 bases.

This clone was counted a single time. This sequence joins TRBV5-4 and TRBJ2-1; 11 nucleotides match TRBD2. V was clipped by 4 bases and J by 2 bases; unmatched bases: 2. The CDR3 totals 15 residues. Germline CDR1 reads SGHNT; CDR2 reads YYREEE (reference sequence). The DNA of the CDR3 is TGTGCCAGCAGCCCGGGACTAGCGGCCTACAATGAGCAGTTCTTC. This gives the protein CASSPGLAAYNEQFF.

V gene TRBV2 combines with J gene TRBJ1-5, with D perhaps matching TRBD1 (5 bases). CDR1 and CDR2 (germline): SNHLY, FYNNEI. This CDR3 is built from 17 residues. Trimming took 4 bases from V and 1 from J, leaving 17 bases between them. The CDR3 region is CASSARGGRSSNQPQHF. The CDR3 DNA sequence: TGTGCCAGCAGTGCGAGGGGCGGGCGGTCGAGCAATCAGCCCCAGCATTTT.

This chain connects TRBV4-3 to TRBJ2-7; D possibly corresponds to TRBD2 (6 bases). Trimming removed 0 bases from V and 0 bases from J, with 9 bases in between. The V gene's germline CDR1 is LGHNA and CDR2 YSLEER. CDR3 length equals 15 residues. The CDR3, as DNA: TGCGCCAGCAGCCAAGAACGGGGGAGCTCCTACGAGCAGTACTTC. This codes for CASSQERGSSYEQYF.

The genes are TRBV5-5 and TRBJ1-3, with 9 nucleotides matching TRBD1. The CDR3 consists of 17 residues. With 0 bases clipped from V and 4 bases from J, the junction kept 8 bases outside the gene matches. Germline CDR1 is SGHKS and CDR2 is YYEKEE (reference sequence). The CDR3 coding sequence is TGTGCCAGCAGCTTGGTAAACAGGGGGCAGATCGGAAACACCATATATTTT. Encoded protein: CASSLVNRGQIGNTIYF. Looking up the rest from reference TRBV5-5 and TRBJ1-3 gives the full variable domain: DAGVTQSPTHLIKTRGQQVTLRCSPISGHKSVSWYQQVLGQGPQFIFQYYEKEERGRGNFPDRFSARQFPNYSSELNVNALLLGDSALYLCASSLVNRGQIGNTIYFGEGSWLTVV.

In this sample, this clone turned up once. This chain connects TRBV28 to TRBJ1-2; TRBD1 agrees at 10 bases. Germline V lookup: CDR1 MDHEN, CDR2 SYDVKM. The CDR3 is 17 residues long. After removal of 3 bases from V and 5 bases from J, the junction contained 12 bases not matched to a gene. CDR3 DNA: TGTGCCAGCAGTTTGGCCGGGACAGGGGTCCCCCGTTATGGCTACACCTTC. Protein sequence: CASSLAGTGVPRYGYTF.

For the CDR3, the DNA is TGTGCCAGCAGCTTAAGGGCCACTGTTAGCTCTGGGGCCAACGTCCTGACTTTC. This encodes CASSLRATVSSGANVLTF. V usage is TRBV7-6 and J usage is TRBJ2-6; D unclear. This CDR3 has 18 amino acids. CDR1 and CDR2 (germline): SGHVS, FNYEAQ. Deletions cut 2 bases from V and 0 bases from J, with 14 bases between.

As DNA, the CDR3 is TGTGCCAGTAGTACCCCGGGACAGAGATTTAACACTGAAGCTTTCTTT. This gives the protein CASSTPGQRFNTEAFF. The chain uses TRBV19 and TRBJ1-1; 7 nucleotides match TRBD1. Germline assignment: CDR1 LNHDA and CDR2 SQIVND (reference sequence). V gave up 4 bases and J gave up 2 bases; unmatched junction bases: 10. This CDR3 region has 16 residues.

The V call is TRBV6-6, the J call TRBJ1-1, with D maybe TRBD1 (5 bases). This CDR3 comprises 15 residues. Deletions cut 0 bases from V and 4 bases from J, with 12 bases between. Germline-derived CDR1 and CDR2 are MNHNY and SVGAGI (reference sequence). The CDR3 nucleotides are TGTGCCAGCAGTTACTCTCCTCAGGGTAGCACTGAAGCTTTCTTT. Translating it yields CASSYSPQGSTEAFF.

The chain recombines TRBV27 with TRBJ2-7; D may be TRBD1 or TRBD2 (5 bases each). Germline V gives CDR1 MNHEY, CDR2 SMNVEV (reference sequence). Deletions cut 6 bases from V and 2 bases from J, with 14 bases between. CDR3 length: 14 residues. CDR3: CASSEGMAPYEQYF. The CDR3 nucleotides read TGTGCCAGCAGCGAGGGGATGGCCCCCTACGAGCAGTACTTC.

The rearrangement uses TRBV28 and TRBJ1-5; D gene uncertain. Germline CDR1 MDHEN, CDR2 SYDVKM. CDR3 length: 12 amino acids. Trimming pared 5 bases from V and 7 bases from J, leaving 9 bases between. The chain's CDR3 is CASSEGGQPQHF. The CDR3 DNA follows: TGTGCCAGCAGTGAGGGCGGGCAGCCCCAGCATTTT.

For the CDR3, the DNA is TGTGCCAGTAGTCCGGTGGTTCGGGAAAAACTGTTTTTT. This codes for CASSPVVREKLFF. The rearrangement joins TRBV19 to TRBJ1-4; D unresolved. V shed 5 bases and J shed 8 bases, with 12 bases lying between them. The CDR3 loop spans 13 amino acids. CDR1 is LNHDA, CDR2 SQIVND, per germline (reference sequence). Supplemented by reference TRBV19 and TRBJ1-4, the full variable domain reads DGGITQSPKYLFRKEGQNVTLSCEQNLNHDAMYWYRQDPGQGLRLIYYSQIVNDFQKGDIAEGYSVSREKKESFPLTVTSAQKNPTAFYLCASSPVVREKLFFGSGTQLSVL.

The chain carries TRBV6-5 and TRBJ1-6; D might be TRBD1 (5 bases). Germline CDR1 and CDR2: MNHEY and SVGAGI. This CDR3 spans 14 amino acids. Trimming stripped 7 bases from V and 9 bases from J, with 16 bases between. CDR3 DNA: TGTGCCAGCAACAATTTGGGACCGAGTTCACCCCTCCACTTT. Protein sequence: CASNNLGPSSPLHF.

The rearrangement joins TRBV5-1 to TRBJ2-7, with D perhaps matching TRBD1 (5 bases). Trimming shortened V by 2 bases and J by 2 bases, and 8 bases separated the two germline ends. This CDR3 has 13 residues. From germline, CDR1 is SGHRS and CDR2 YFSETQ. The CDR3 reads CASSFDRTYEQYF. CDR3 nucleotides: TGCGCCAGCAGCTTTGACAGAACCTACGAGCAGTACTTC.

The genes are TRBV9 and TRBJ2-7; 7 bases fit TRBD1. Per germline, CDR1 SGDLS and CDR2 YYNGEE. The CDR3 is 15 residues long. V trimming: 0 bases; J trimming: 4 bases; junction bases outside the gene matches: 7. In DNA form, the CDR3 reads TGTGCCAGCAGCGTAGATAACAGGGGATATTACGAGCAGTACTTC. Protein product: CASSVDNRGYYEQYF.

The chain uses TRBV27 and TRBJ1-5; D is ambiguous. Germline V gene sequence: CDR1 MNHEY, CDR2 SMNVEV (reference sequence). The CDR3 runs 15 residues. Deletions cut 8 bases from V and 0 bases from J, with 14 bases between. The CDR3 sequence is CASAGSPYSNQPQHF. CDR3 bases: TGTGCCAGCGCAGGCAGCCCTTATAGCAATCAGCCCCAGCATTTT.